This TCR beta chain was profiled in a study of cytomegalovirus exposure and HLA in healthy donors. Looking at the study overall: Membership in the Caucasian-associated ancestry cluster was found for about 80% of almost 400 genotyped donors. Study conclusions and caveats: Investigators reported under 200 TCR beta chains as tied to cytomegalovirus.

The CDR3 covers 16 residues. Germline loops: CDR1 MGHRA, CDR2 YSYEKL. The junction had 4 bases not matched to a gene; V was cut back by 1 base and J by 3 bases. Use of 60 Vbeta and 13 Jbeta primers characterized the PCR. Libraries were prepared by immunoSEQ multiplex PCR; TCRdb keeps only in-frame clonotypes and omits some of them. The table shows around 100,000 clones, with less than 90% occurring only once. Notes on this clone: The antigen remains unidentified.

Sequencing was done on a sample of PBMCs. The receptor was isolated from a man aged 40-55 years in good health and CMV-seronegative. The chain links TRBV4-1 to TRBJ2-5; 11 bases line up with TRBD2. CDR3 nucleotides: TGCGCCAGCAGCCAAGGTTCACTAGCGGGGGAAGAGACCCAGTACTTC. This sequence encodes CASSQGSLAGEETQYF.